This TCR beta chain was recorded in a study of blood T cell repertoires in COVID-19 (dated by TCRdb to between 2020 and 2021). Broadly, across the study: Samples covering the acute and convalescent phases of COVID-19 were provided by collaborators in the United States, Italy and Spain. The material from the prospective study consisted of cDNA or gDNA derived from T cells, B-cell-depleted T cells, or PBMCs. Deeply sampled blood TCRbeta repertoires from subjects exposed to, actively infected with, or recovered from COVID-19 were included in the dataset. The repertoires were released in a freely available public database intended as a resource for research on the immune response to SARS-CoV-2. Samples were obtained from the ongoing ImmuneRACE study (first 160 participants) and from 950 to 1,500 subjects provided by 6 global collaborators. Sample metadata almost always included a de-identified subject ID, COVID-19 status, age in years and sex. Where available, HLA class I and class II types were taken from metadata supplied by the sample provider and were not determined by assay-based typing. The paper as a whole reports these results and caveats: Clinical and demographic metadata were provided uncurated, with the amount varying by source and participant.

Concerning this clone itself: The specificity of this receptor is unknown. No qualities accompany the bases; no much larger clone lies one base away.

TCRbeta CDR3 regions were amplified from genomic DNA using the immunoSEQ Assay, a bias-controlled multiplex PCR. Turning to the authors' computational methods: Within the assay, amplification of reference gene primers was used to estimate how many nucleated cells each sample contained. To quantify the absolute abundance of each unique TCRbeta CDR3 rearrangement, sequence reads were collapsed and filtered. For each sample, productive Simpson clonality was calculated by taking the square root of Simpson's diversity index across productive rearrangements. In TCRdb, the immuneACCESS table is reduced to in-frame sequences with V and J assigned. These tables do not hold every clone; where another copy was compared, an unresolved V gene accounts for under half, and the others remain unexplained. The DNA gave D and trimming, while V, J and clone size come from that table. The sample table lists 150,000 or so clones, 92% of them with a count of one. Of the sample, about 5.3% is held by the ten largest clones.

One collaborating source in Seattle enrolled patients while the patients were actively infected and followed the patients over time throughout the course of disease. Collaborating institutions collected whole blood in K2EDTA tubes following their own protocols. For TCRbeta analysis, collaborator samples were shipped as frozen whole blood, as isolated PBMCs, or as DNA extracted from either sample type. Per the germline V gene, MGHDK is the CDR1 and SYGVNS is the CDR2. V is cut by 6 bases and J by 0 bases, and the space between the germline ends is 9 bases. From the cysteine up to the phenylalanine, the CDR3 has a length of 13 residues. The only DNA kept is the CDR3, 39 bases in frame from the first base.

Material: peripheral blood. The sequence links TRBV25-1 to TRBJ2-7; the D gene is not confidently resolved. This clonotype originated in a young man with COVID-19, enrolled during active disease. The base sequence is TGTGCCAGCAGGCCCGAGAACTCCTACGAGCAGTACTTC. It is translated as CASRPENSYEQYF.